These 27 T cell receptor beta chains originate from one sample sequenced in a study of cytomegalovirus exposure and HLA in healthy donors. It was with 60 Vbeta and 13 Jbeta primers that the PCR ran. Produced via immunoSEQ multiplex PCR; TCRdb's table is partial and in-frame only. The data show about 120,000 clones, with roughly three quarters seen just once and approximately 10% held by the top ten. The sequencing sample was made of PBMCs. The source is a young man in good health and CMV-seropositive.

The V gene is TRBV7-5, the J gene TRBJ2-3; the D call of TRBD1 is as the table states it, not checked on the DNA. TRBV7-5 represents a pseudogene. This CDR3 has 17 amino acids. CDR3 loop: CVRSTKTGTGLTDTQYF. CDR3 nucleotides: TGTGTCAGAAGTACCAAGACCGGGACAGGCCTCACAGATACGCAGTATTTT.

J is TRBJ2-1 and V is TRBV7-9, with 7 bases lining up with TRBD2. Germline values: CDR1 SEHNR, CDR2 FQNEAQ (reference sequence). V was pared by 7 bases and J by 3 bases, with 12 bases of the junction left unmatched. There are 16 residues in the CDR3. As DNA, the CDR3 is TGTGCCAGCACCGGGTTGGGGGGGTTCGACTACAATGAGCAGTTCTTC. Protein sequence: CASTGLGGFDYNEQFF.

This chain uses TRBV27 with TRBJ2-3; 12 bases match TRBD2. The CDR3 runs 17 residues. Looked up from germline, CDR1 is MNHEY and CDR2 is SMNVEV (reference sequence). Trimming took 5 bases from V and 3 from J; bases not matched to a gene: 9. The CDR3 region has the DNA TGTGCCAGCAGTCCGAGACTAGCGGGAGTGATGACAGATACGCAGTATTTT. Its protein product is CASSPRLAGVMTDTQYF.

This chain connects TRBV4-1 to TRBJ2-3; unclear D gene. The ends were cut back, 2 bases at V and 0 bases at J, with 9 bases in the middle. Germline-derived CDR1 and CDR2 are MGHRA and YSYEKL. The CDR3 is 15 residues long. CDR3 bases: TGCGCCAGCAGCCAAACAGCTTTTAGCACAGATACGCAGTATTTT. Its protein product is CASSQTAFSTDTQYF.

This chain uses TRBV19 with TRBJ2-5; TRBD2 matches 12 bases. Germline trimming cut 6 bases from V and 7 bases from J; bases unmatched to any gene: 9. The CDR3 is 15 amino acids. The V gene's germline CDR1 is LNHDA and CDR2 SQIVND (reference sequence). The CDR3 DNA is TGTGCCAGTAGAAAGGCGCTAGCGGGAGGGGGGACCCAGTACTTC. Amino acids: CASRKALAGGGTQYF. The full variable domain, with the rest looked up from reference TRBV19 and TRBJ2-5, is DGGITQSPKYLFRKEGQNVTLSCEQNLNHDAMYWYRQDPGQGLRLIYYSQIVNDFQKGDIAEGYSVSREKKESFPLTVTSAQKNPTAFYLCASRKALAGGGTQYFGPGTRLLVL.

The V and J genes are TRBV5-1 and TRBJ2-3, with 10 bases matching TRBD2. Germline CDR1 and CDR2: SGHRS and YFSETQ. Trimming at V came to 4 bases and at J to 6 bases, leaving 11 bases not matched to a gene. The length of the CDR3 is 16 residues. CDR3 protein: CASSQSNSGRTDTQYF. CDR3 nucleotide sequence: TGCGCCAGCAGCCAAAGTAATAGCGGGAGGACTGATACGCAGTATTTT.

The chain combines TRBV29-1 with TRBJ2-3, with a possible D match to TRBD2 (6 bases). The CDR3 contains 13 residues. V lost 4 bases, J lost 4 bases, and 12 bases lay in between. Germline CDR1 SQVTM, CDR2 ANQGSEA. In DNA, the CDR3 is TGCAGCGTTGTGACGGGAGACGCAGATACGCAGTATTTT. This codes for CSVVTGDADTQYF.

The chain recombines TRBV7-2 with TRBJ1-1; maybe TRBD1 (5 bases). Trimming shortened V by 2 bases and J by 5 bases, and 18 bases separated the two germline ends. Germline CDR1 reads SGHTA; CDR2 reads FQGNSA. The CDR3 loop spans 16 amino acids. The CDR3 DNA reads as TGTGCCAGCAGCTTAAGACAGCCGGGGGAGTTGACTGAAGCTTTCTTT. Translating it yields CASSLRQPGELTEAFF.

This clone was detected only once. The chain carries TRBV10-3 and TRBJ2-7, with D possibly matching TRBD1 (6 bases). This CDR3 comprises 13 residues. V shed 5 bases and J shed 3 bases, with 11 bases lying between them. Germline loops: CDR1 ENHRY, CDR2 SYGVKD. CDR3 sequence (DNA): TGTGCCATCAGTATTGAAGGGGGCTACGAGCAGTACTTC. It codes for CAISIEGGYEQYF.

The V gene is TRBV5-6, the J gene TRBJ1-2; no firm D call. Trimming left V 0 bases short and J 5 bases short, with 11 bases between. The CDR3 runs 14 residues. Germline assignment: CDR1 SGHDT and CDR2 YYEEEE. The CDR3 region is CASSLDRAVYGYTF. CDR3 nucleotides: TGTGCCAGCAGCTTGGATCGTGCGGTGTATGGCTACACCTTC.

This chain connects TRBV19 to TRBJ2-1, with D maybe TRBD2 (6 bases). This CDR3 has 13 residues. V lost 2 bases, J lost 9 bases, and 11 bases lay in between. Germline loops: CDR1 LNHDA, CDR2 SQIVND (reference sequence). The chain's CDR3 is CASSINRGGEQFF. DNA for the CDR3: TGTGCCAGTAGTATAAACCGGGGAGGTGAGCAGTTCTTC.

The chain joins TRBV11-2 to TRBJ1-4; unclear D gene. This CDR3 is built from 13 residues. CDR1 is SGHAT, CDR2 FQNNGV, per germline. Trimming pared 1 base from V and 8 bases from J, leaving 8 bases between. The CDR3 sequence: CASSLAGDEKLFF. The CDR3 DNA reads TGTGCCAGCAGCTTAGCCGGAGACGAAAAACTGTTTTTT. Full variable domain (remainder filled in from reference TRBV11-2 and TRBJ1-4): EAGVAQSPRYKIIEKRQSVAFWCNPISGHATLYWYQQILGQGPKLLIQFQNNGVVDDSQLPKDRFSAERLKGVDSTLKIQPAKLEDSAVYLCASSLAGDEKLFFGSGTQLSVL.

The chain employs TRBV4-1 and TRBJ2-4; D is perhaps TRBD1 (6 bases). CDR3 size: 15 residues. In germline, CDR1 is MGHRA, CDR2 YSYEKL. V was cut by 4 bases and J by 0 bases, with 10 bases left in between. CDR3 in DNA: TGCGCCAGCAGCCCTCGACAGGTAGCCAAAAACATTCAGTACTTC. It translates to CASSPRQVAKNIQYF.

This clone was counted only a few times. This chain connects TRBV19 to TRBJ2-7, with D perhaps TRBD1 (6 bases). V dropped 6 bases and J dropped 0 bases, with 18 bases sitting between them. CDR1 is LNHDA and CDR2 is SQIVND in the germline V gene (reference sequence). This CDR3 contains 16 residues. The CDR3 DNA follows: TGTGCCAGTAGCAGAACTACGGGACACCCCTCCTACGAGCAGTACTTC. This gives the protein CASSRTTGHPSYEQYF.

This sequence joins TRBV4-1 and TRBJ2-1; 9 bases map to TRBD2. The CDR3 runs to 15 residues. V shed 7 bases and J 6 bases; nucleotides not matched to a gene: 10. The V gene's germline CDR1 is MGHRA and CDR2 YSYEKL. Here the CDR3 DNA reads TGCGCCAGCAAGGAGTCGGGGACTAGCATCAATGAGCAGTTCTTC. Translated, it gives CASKESGTSINEQFF.

This clone has a handful of counts. The rearrangement joins TRBV10-3 to TRBJ1-4; TRBD1 agrees at 9 bases. V lost 6 bases, J lost 8 bases, and 16 bases stayed unmatched. The CDR3 spans 17 residues. Germline CDR1 reads ENHRY; CDR2 reads SYGVKD. CDR3 sequence (DNA): TGTGCCATCAGACCCTCGTGGGGTACAGGGGGCGACGAAAAACTGTTTTTT. As protein: CAIRPSWGTGGDEKLFF.

The J gene is TRBJ2-1, the V gene TRBV9; possibly TRBD2 for D (6 bases). The CDR3 is 14 amino acids. CDR1 is SGDLS, CDR2 YYNGEE, per germline. V was shortened by 4 bases and J by 5 bases, with 13 bases between the two germline ends. The CDR3, as DNA: TGTGCCAGCAGCCGTACGGGAGACAACAATGAGCAGTTCTTC. This gives the protein CASSRTGDNNEQFF.

The table lists this clone with a count of one. The rearrangement uses TRBV28 and TRBJ1-2; D is possibly TRBD1 (5 bases). The CDR3 consists of 15 residues. CDR1 is MDHEN, CDR2 SYDVKM, per germline. V dropped 1 base and J dropped 5 bases, with 14 bases sitting between them. Here the CDR3 reads CASSLSSRGWYGYTF. The CDR3 DNA reads as TGTGCCAGCAGTTTATCTTCGCGGGGGTGGTATGGCTACACCTTC.

The J gene is TRBJ2-7, the V gene TRBV2; 14 bases map to TRBD2. Trimming at V came to 7 bases and at J to 1 base, leaving 6 bases not matched to a gene. This CDR3 is 16 amino acids long. The germline V gene encodes CDR1 SNHLY and CDR2 FYNNEI. CDR3 coding DNA: TGTGCCAGCATGGGGACTAGCGGGAGTCGGTCCTACGAGCAGTACTTC. Residues: CASMGTSGSRSYEQYF.

The genes are TRBV11-2 and TRBJ1-3; 7 bases map to TRBD1. The CDR3 runs 15 residues. V dropped 6 bases and J dropped 1; count of bases not matched to a gene: 6. Germline V lookup: CDR1 SGHAT, CDR2 FQNNGV. CDR3 protein: CASRPTGRSGNTIYF. The CDR3 DNA reads TGTGCCAGCAGACCGACAGGGCGGTCTGGAAACACCATATATTTT.

J is TRBJ2-1 and V is TRBV27; D is uncertain. Germline V CDR1 and CDR2: MNHEY, SMNVEV (reference sequence). Between the trimmed V and J ends, which lost 5 bases and 6 bases, there was a span of 14 bases. The CDR3 is 14 amino acids. The CDR3 loop is CASSAENVPNEQFF. In nucleotides, the CDR3 is TGTGCCAGCAGTGCCGAGAACGTCCCCAATGAGCAGTTCTTC.

The V call is TRBV19, the J call TRBJ2-7, with TRBD2 identical over 12 bases. This CDR3 has 15 residues. Germline trimming cut 3 bases from V and 3 bases from J; bases unmatched to any gene: 3. Germline loops: CDR1 LNHDA, CDR2 SQIVND (reference sequence). The DNA for the CDR3 is TGTGCCAGTAGTATGCGGACTAGCGGGATCTACGAGCAGTACTTC. This sequence encodes CASSMRTSGIYEQYF.

The rearrangement links TRBV5-1 to TRBJ2-5; weak D call: TRBD1 (7 bases). There are 16 residues in the CDR3. Per the germline V gene, CDR1 is SGHRS and CDR2 is YFSETQ. Trimming pared 3 bases from V and 4 bases from J, leaving 19 bases between. The chain's CDR3 is CASSSGVGTVGETQYF. In nucleotides, the CDR3 is TGCGCCAGCAGCTCGGGGGTAGGGACAGTAGGAGAGACCCAGTACTTC.

V is TRBV9 and J is TRBJ2-3; 11 bases map to TRBD2. Looked up from germline, CDR1 is SGDLS and CDR2 is YYNGEE. V lost 3 bases to trimming and J lost 2 bases; unmatched junction nucleotides: 5. The CDR3 is made up of 16 amino acids. The CDR3 protein is CASSAGTSGLTDTQYF. Written as DNA, the CDR3 is TGTGCCAGCAGCGCCGGGACTAGCGGACTCACAGATACGCAGTATTTT.

This chain connects TRBV9 to TRBJ1-1; the D gene is possibly TRBD1 (5 bases). The germline CDR1 and CDR2 sequences are SGDLS and YYNGEE. Trimming removed 3 bases from V and 0 bases from J, with 9 bases in between. This CDR3 has 14 amino acids. CDR3 residues: CASSGWGVNTEAFF. The CDR3 DNA sequence: TGTGCCAGCAGCGGGTGGGGGGTGAACACTGAAGCTTTCTTT.

The chain carries TRBV19 and TRBJ1-4; D is possibly TRBD1 (5 bases). The germline V and J ends were trimmed by 3 bases and 8 bases, with 16 bases remaining between them. CDR1 and CDR2 from the germline V gene are LNHDA and SQIVND (reference sequence). The CDR3 sequence is 15 residues long. CDR3 DNA: TGTGCCAGTAGTATCCCTGGGGGGTTCCGAGAAAAACTGTTTTTT. Residues: CASSIPGGFREKLFF.

V usage is TRBV28 and J usage is TRBJ2-5, with 8 bases aligning to TRBD1. Germline V gives CDR1 MDHEN, CDR2 SYDVKM. V lost 10 bases, J lost 4 bases, and 2 bases stayed unmatched. This CDR3 region has 11 residues. CDR3 amino acids: CATGTGETQYF. CDR3 sequence (DNA): TGTGCCACCGGGACAGGAGAGACCCAGTACTTC.